The text below deals with one TCR beta chain. The sample is drawn from a study of blood T cell repertoires in COVID-19. Sequencing was performed with immunoSEQ multiplex PCR; in TCRdb, only in-frame clones are kept and a portion is missing. The sample records around 450,000 clones, 90% being singletons. Participants' own reports of clinical history determined their cohort assignment. The CDR3 sequence is 15 residues long. V shed 5 bases and J 4 bases; nucleotides not matched to a gene: 8. Germline loops: CDR1 PRHDT, CDR2 FYEKMQ (reference sequence). The TCR was taken from a man between 18 and 29 years old who had recovered from COVID-19. V is TRBV13 and J is TRBJ2-5; 9 bases are a match to TRBD1. Sequenced material: PBMCs or T cells enriched from blood (not recorded which). The CDR3 DNA reads TGTGCCAGCAGCCCGAGGACAGGGGAAGCAGAGACCCAGTACTTC. Protein: CASSPRTGEAETQYF.